The present T cell receptor (beta chain) was sequenced within a study of T cells in localized non-small cell lung cancer (TCRdb year 2020). Study-level background: The study analyzed T cell repertoires of under 250 early-stage NSCLC patients, comparing tumors and uninvolved tumor-adjacent lungs. The cohort comprised 200 to 300 treatment-naïve NSCLC patients with resected, localized lung tumors. A mean age of around 66 years was recorded for the NSCLC patients, of whom 120 to 150 were male and about a hundred were female.

The investigation overall reported the following: A median of about 55 of the top 100 tumor clones were detected in paired uninvolved adjacent lung, and some 28 of these tumor clones were also found among the top 100 clones of the paired uninvolved adjacent lung. Higher T cell density in blood was associated with longer overall survival, whereas higher clonality in adjacent lung was associated with shorter survival. Uninvolved tumor-adjacent lung showed the highest T cell clonality, higher than tumor, which suggests more focused antigenic responses in the uninvolved tumor-adjacent lung. Because the study design was exploratory, TCR variables were selected using unadjusted p-values without false-discovery rate correction. Multi-region tumor sequencing was not performed, so intratumor heterogeneity could not be excluded.

A word on this clone: Its specific antigen is unknown. Base qualities are missing; no much larger clone stands one base away.

Compared with germline, V lacks 6 bases and J lacks 6 bases; bases without a gene match: 7. Taken from cysteine to phenylalanine, the CDR3 has 16 residues. Only the CDR3 DNA is retained, 48 bases long and in frame from the first base. The germline V gene yields MRHNA for CDR1 and SNTAGT for CDR2. At diagnosis, peripheral blood, uninvolved tumor-adjacent lung and tumor were collected and stored as a combination of fresh-frozen and FFPE material. For TCR repertoire profiling, blood samples were analyzed in the form of peripheral blood mononuclear cells. The immunoSEQ Assay was used to sequence TCR beta CDR3 regions from DNA. Under the source paper's analysis protocol: To compute T cell density, TCR beta template counts were normalized to usable DNA, which was estimated by amplifying housekeeping genes. Richness was estimated using the preseqR package, with extrapolation to 400,000 templates for PBMC samples and to 120,000 templates for tissue samples. Clonality was defined by subtracting Pielou's evenness from one. To identify tissue-enriched TCRs, differential abundance testing was run on productive amino-acid clonotypes with a minimum total count of 5 and an alpha of 0.1. The Jaccard Index and the Morisita Overlap Index were used to quantify repertoire overlap between compartments. GLIPH clustered TCR beta CDR3s with public tetramer-defined viral CDR3s; viral motifs required at least three viral sequences plus V-gene enrichment. TCRdb's version of the immuneACCESS table is confined to in-frame rearrangements and falls short of the full clone set. An unresolved V gene accounts for under half of the shortfall where checked; the remainder is of unknown origin. Clone size and V and J calls were adopted from that table, with D and trimming inferred from the DNA. The sample contains under 150,000 clones, approximately 88% of them found a single time. The ten largest make up around 1.7% of the sample.

This clonotype was obtained from an older female donor with stage I lung adenocarcinoma. The sequence is built from TRBV6-4 and TRBJ2-2, and 13 junction bases match TRBD2. Sequencing was performed on peripheral blood, taken before any cancer treatment. The CDR3 here reads CASSPTTSGGPGELFF. The DNA is as follows: TGTGCCAGCAGCCCTACGACTAGCGGGGGGCCCGGGGAGCTGTTTTTT.